This T cell receptor beta chain was sequenced during a study of cytomegalovirus exposure and HLA in healthy donors. Germline lookup yields CDR1 MNHEY and CDR2 SMNVEV (reference sequence). This CDR3 contains 13 residues. V was shortened by 2 bases and J by 10 bases, with 12 bases between the two germline ends. In the PCR, 60 Vbeta and 13 Jbeta primers were used. The assay was immunoSEQ multiplex PCR, and TCRdb's table has in-frame clones only and misses some. The sample carries about 110,000 clones, approximately 66% recorded once. This TCR came from a man between 35 and 55 years old in good health and CMV-seropositive. Material: PBMCs. This sequence joins TRBV27 and TRBJ2-1, with D uncertain. The CDR3 here is CASSLEVATEQFF. The CDR3 DNA follows: TGTGCCAGCAGTTTAGAGGTAGCCACCGAGCAGTTCTTC.